This TCR beta chain was identified in a study of T-cell reconstitution after alpha-beta-depleted transplantation in children. General study points: It was reported that alpha-beta T cells came from several hundred expanded graft clones (about two months after transplant). Newly produced T cells mostly accounted for T-cell counts and diversity one year post-transplant.

This clonotype was recorded a few times. The antigen is not known. It was with unique molecular identifiers that the TCRbeta library was prepared. TCRdb called the PCR reads again in MiXCR, with one record for every CDR3 protein. The table lists hundreds of thousands of distinct CDR3 sequences, roughly 14% of them singletons. CDR3 length: 16 residues. Germline CDR1 is SGHRS and CDR2 is YFSETQ. The ends were cut back, 0 bases at V and 3 bases at J, with 12 bases in the middle. Sequenced material: PBMCs, taken before TCRalphabeta/CD19-depleted stem cell transplant. The sequence was obtained from a girl aged 2-9 years with congenital amegakaryocytic thrombocytopenia, due to receive a stem cell transplant. V gene TRBV5-1 combines with J gene TRBJ2-2; weak D call: TRBD2 (6 bases). The CDR3 DNA reads TGCGCCAGCAGCTTGGCGTCGGGAGCGGACACCGGGGAGCTGTTTTTT. This codes for CASSLASGADTGELFF.